The 7 T cell receptor beta chains given below trace back to one sample, sequenced in a study of blood T cells in healthy people across ages. A second PCR, run for about 6 to 11 cycles, used a sample-barcoded 5' primer plus a J-beta primer mix. MiXCR was run by TCRdb on the 5' RACE reads, yielding one entry per CDR3 protein. Among some 640,000 distinct CDR3 sequences, roughly 31% were seen once, and the ten largest hold about 15%. Sequences were obtained from blood. These receptors were collected from a woman aged 80 or over in good health.

Comment on this clonotype: This may come from a read error, since a much larger clone is one base off. The CDR3 nucleotides are TGTGCCTGGTTGGCAGGGGCCCGGAGCTCCTACGATGAGCAGTTCTTC. This encodes CAWLAGARSSYDEQFF. The chain carries TRBV30 and TRBJ2-1, with D possibly TRBD1 on 6 matching bases. This CDR3 has 16 amino acids. CDR1 is GTSNPN, CDR2 SVGIG, per germline (reference sequence).

The chain carries TRBV6-5 and TRBJ2-5, with D tentatively TRBD1 (5 bases). The V end lost 2 bases, the J end lost 4 bases, and 11 bases lay between the germline ends. The germline gives CDR1 MNHEY, CDR2 SVGAGI. The CDR3 is 14 residues long. The CDR3 DNA is TGTGCCAGCAGTTACATGAGCCAGGGAGAGACCCAGTACTTC. It encodes CASSYMSQGETQYF.

This chain uses TRBV7-2 with TRBJ1-5, with D tentatively TRBD1 (5 bases). Trimming left V 5 bases short and J 4 bases short, with 15 bases between. Germline values: CDR1 SGHTA, CDR2 FQGNSA. The CDR3 is made up of 15 amino acids. CDR3: CASSPLQGENQPQHF. As DNA, the CDR3 is TGTGCCAGCAGCCCACTCCAAGGGGAGAATCAGCCCCAGCATTTT.

With respect to this clonotype: Possible read error: a much larger clone is one base away. The chain carries TRBV7-9 and TRBJ2-1; 9 bases match TRBD2. Germline trimming cut 5 bases from V and 2 bases from J; bases unmatched to any gene: 7. The CDR3 has 16 amino acids. Germline lookup yields CDR1 SEHNR and CDR2 FQNEAQ (reference sequence). The CDR3 spells CASSPTGGGAYNEQFF. CDR3 DNA sequence: TGTGCCAGCAGCCCGACTGGCGGGGGGGCCTACAATGAGCAGTTCTTC.

The chain recombines TRBV6-2 or TRBV6-3 with TRBJ2-4; D might be TRBD2 (6 bases). Between the trimmed V and J ends, which lost 9 bases and 6 bases, there was a span of 15 bases. The CDR3 runs to 13 residues. Germline loops: CDR1 MNHEY, CDR2 SVGEGT. This CDR3 reads CASTTLGGNIQYF. Here the CDR3 DNA reads TGTGCCAGTACCACTCTCGGGGGAAACATTCAGTACTTC.

This clonotype was seen a handful of times. This rearrangement joins TRBV4-1 to TRBJ2-3; 7 bases map to TRBD2. The CDR3 sequence is 17 residues long. Per germline, CDR1 MGHRA and CDR2 YSYEKL. V shed 0 bases, J shed 2 bases, and the junction held 8 bases outside the gene matches. CDR3 region: CASSQEGTAGPTDTQYF. The CDR3, as DNA: TGCGCCAGCAGCCAAGAAGGTACAGCGGGGCCCACAGATACGCAGTATTTT.

This clonotype has ten or more counts. The genes are TRBV5-4 and TRBJ1-2, with D tentatively TRBD1 (6 bases). This CDR3 has 14 residues. Germline CDR1 and CDR2: SGHNT and YYREEE (reference sequence). The V and J ends lost 8 bases and 0 bases respectively, with 14 bases between them. The CDR3 DNA is TGTGCCAGTTCTCCGGGGGGCGCTAACTATGGCTACACCTTC. It yields the protein CASSPGGANYGYTF.